This T cell receptor (beta chain) is drawn from a study of tissue T cells after allogeneic stem cell transplantation. A single count supports this clone. This CDR3 contains 13 residues. The V gene lost 3 bases and the J gene lost 8 bases, with 8 bases spanning the gap. Germline V gives CDR1 KGHSH, CDR2 LQKENI. Method: immunoSEQ multiplex PCR; TCRdb's copy keeps in-frame clones and lacks some. The sample lists roughly 30,000 clones; 85% were seen once. The TCR originated in a woman between 18 and 49 years old who later had graft-versus-host disease after an allogeneic stem cell transplant. The V and J genes are TRBV18 and TRBJ1-6; possible D gene TRBD1, 5 bases. The sequencing here drew on blood, taken before transplantation. The CDR3 coding sequence is TGTGCCAGCTCACCCCCGGGGGATTCACCCCTCCACTTT. It is translated as CASSPPGDSPLHF. The full variable domain, rest sourced from reference TRBV18 and TRBJ1-6, is NAGVMQNPRHLVRRRGQEARLRCSPMKGHSHVYWYRQLPEEGLKFMVYLQKENIIDESGMPKERFSAEFPKEGPSILRIQQVVRGDSAAYFCASSPPGDSPLHFGNGTRLTVT.